This TCR beta chain came from a study of glioma-infiltrating T cells after dendritic cell vaccination (dated by TCRdb to about 2016). Concerning the study at large: The cohort included 15 or so glioblastoma patients drawn from Phase I and II dendritic cell vaccination trials, of whom 9 were newly diagnosed and 6 had recurrent disease. Autologous tumor lysate-pulsed dendritic cell vaccination was administered to the patients between the early 2000s and the early 2010s. To make the vaccine, monocyte-derived dendritic cells were cultured for 6 to 8 days with IL-4 and GM-CSF and then pulsed overnight with autologous tumor lysate. Each patient was given three intradermal dendritic cell vaccine injections, spaced two weeks apart, in the arm below the axilla. In glioblastoma patients vaccinated with dendritic cells, deep sequencing of TCR beta CDR3 regions served to measure tumor-infiltrating lymphocyte content and to compare repertoires between tumor and blood. TCR sequencing metrics, including TIL content and tumor-blood repertoire overlap, were correlated with survival after dendritic cell vaccination. Points the paper makes about the study in general: The response model built on TCR overlap across three groups was characterized as speculative, with prospective validation still needed. After dendritic cell vaccination, a higher estimated pretreatment TIL content predicted longer time to progression and overall survival. The cohort was small and heterogeneous, few patients had complete blood and tumor sets, and even fewer had initial-recurrent tumor pairs. TCR clonality showed no direct relationship with survival, which suggests that a diverse polyclonal response may matter.

Including the terminal cysteine and phenylalanine, the CDR3 comprises 15 residues. Here the CDR3 DNA is all that survives: 45 bases in frame from base 1. Trimming accounts for 4 bases at V and 4 bases at J, while the number of junction bases matched to no gene is 7. From the germline V gene (reference sequence), CDR1 is LNHDA and CDR2 is SQIVND. The immunoSEQ assay amplified TCRB CDR3 regions from roughly 2.1 micrograms of genomic DNA, or from all available DNA when less than that amount was available. The multiplex PCR relied on 60 forward primers for TCR V beta segments and 13 reverse primers for J beta segments. Synthetic control templates were spiked into each sample at limiting dilution to estimate reads per starting template. Sequencing produced 87 bp reads on the Illumina HiSeq System. In the original analysis: PCR and sequencing errors were removed by a nearest neighbor algorithm that merged closely related sequences. TCR overlap was measured as the percentage of unique tumor TCR beta sequences that were also present in the peripheral blood of the same patient. TCRdb obtained this table from immuneACCESS and retained in-frame rearrangements with V and J assigned. These tables miss some clones; where compared with another copy, unresolved V genes account for less than half of the shortfall, and the remainder is unexplained. That table supplies the V and J calls and clone size; D and trimming were determined from the DNA. Within this sample are about 65,000 clones, with roughly nine tenths of them counted one time only. Jointly, the top ten make up 11% of the sample.

Sample time point, as interpreted from the label and publication: after dendritic cell vaccination, including at tumor progression/relapse. Selection of patients required sufficient residual fresh-frozen tumor tissue and over two years of available survival data. Although molecular status otherwise differed among the glioblastoma patients, no patient had an isocitrate dehydrogenase mutation. PBMC were collected before vaccination, two weeks after the third vaccination, and at tumor progression if tumor progression occurred. The Qiagen DNeasy Blood extraction Kit was used for extraction of genomic DNA. As to this clone: Its antigen remains undetermined. Base qualities are not at hand, and no much larger clone is one base apart.

Sequencing used blood, obtained after dendritic cell vaccination. This TCR was sampled from a human donor with glioblastoma. Here the chain combines TRBV19 and TRBJ1-1, with TRBD1 matching 9 junction bases. This receptor carries the CDR3 CASSTGTGPPTEAFF. The base sequence is TGTGCCAGTAGTACAGGGACAGGGCCCCCCACTGAAGCTTTCTTT.